What follows are 2 T cell receptor beta chains derived from one specimen sequenced in a study of T-cell memory formation after mild COVID-19. TCRdb processed the 5' RACE reads anew with MiXCR; each CDR3 protein has one entry. The table includes approximately 350,000 distinct CDR3 sequences, 13% to 15% detected once. Sequencing was performed on PBMCs or a T cell subset sorted from them (not recorded which). Receptors originate from a man aged 18 to 29 who had mild COVID-19 (a few samples of this study predate the infection). Cell type and time point are not known.

V is TRBV24-1 and J is TRBJ2-1, with TRBD2 matching over 11 bases. V shed 6 bases, J shed 6 bases, and the junction held 9 bases outside the gene matches. Germline CDR1 KGHDR, CDR2 SFDVKD. The CDR3 is made up of 16 amino acids. The CDR3 spells CATSPASGGRGNEQFF. CDR3 sequence (DNA): TGTGCCACCAGTCCGGCTAGCGGGGGGCGGGGCAATGAGCAGTTCTTC.

This clonotype was recorded a few times. The genes are TRBV10-3 and TRBJ2-3, with D tentatively TRBD2 (5 bases). CDR3 length: 14 amino acids. The germline CDR1 and CDR2 sequences are ENHRY and SYGVKD. V dropped 0 bases and J dropped 2 bases, with 6 bases sitting between them. The CDR3 loop reads CAISESGATDTQYF. The CDR3 coding sequence is TGTGCCATCAGTGAGTCGGGAGCCACAGATACGCAGTATTTT.